This T cell receptor (beta chain) stems from a study of identical twins. The CDR3 runs to 14 residues. CDR1 and CDR2 from the germline V gene are DFQATT and SNEGSKA (reference sequence). The germline V and J ends were trimmed by 6 bases and 5 bases, with 19 bases remaining between them. This clonotype was counted between two and nine times. Template switching introduced a universal primer site, and the cDNA bore unique molecular identifiers. TCRdb analysed the 5' RACE reads with MiXCR anew, one entry per CDR3 protein. Among about 520,000 distinct CDR3 sequences listed, 22% were seen once. This same sample was also taken into another study, of T cells expressing NK-cell markers.

The chain uses TRBV20-1 and TRBJ2-5; D may match TRBD1 or TRBD2 (7 bases each). Specimen: CD4+ T cells sorted from blood. The clonotype comes from a woman under 30 in good health. The CDR3 nucleotides read TGCAGTGCCGCGAGATCCAGGGGGGGGGAGACCCAGTACTTC. Protein sequence: CSAARSRGGETQYF.